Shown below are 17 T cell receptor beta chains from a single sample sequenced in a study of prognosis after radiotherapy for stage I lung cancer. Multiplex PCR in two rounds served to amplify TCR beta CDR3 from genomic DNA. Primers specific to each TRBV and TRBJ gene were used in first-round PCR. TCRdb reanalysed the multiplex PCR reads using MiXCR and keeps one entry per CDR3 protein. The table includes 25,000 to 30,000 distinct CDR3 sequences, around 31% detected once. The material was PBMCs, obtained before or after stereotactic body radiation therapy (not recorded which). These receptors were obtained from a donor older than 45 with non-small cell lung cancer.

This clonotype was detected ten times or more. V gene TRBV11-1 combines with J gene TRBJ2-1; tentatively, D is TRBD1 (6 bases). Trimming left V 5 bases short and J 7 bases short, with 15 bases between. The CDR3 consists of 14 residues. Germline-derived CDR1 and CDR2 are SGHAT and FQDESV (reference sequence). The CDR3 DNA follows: TGTGCCAGCAGCCCACTTGGGGGCCGGAATGAGCAGTTCTTC. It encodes CASSPLGGRNEQFF.

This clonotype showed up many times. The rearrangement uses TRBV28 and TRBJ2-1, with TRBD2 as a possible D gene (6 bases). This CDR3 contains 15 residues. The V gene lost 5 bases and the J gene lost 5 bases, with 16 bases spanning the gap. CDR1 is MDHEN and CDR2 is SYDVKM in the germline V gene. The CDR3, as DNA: TGTGCCAGCAGTGTTCCCGGGACTGCCAACAATGAGCAGTTCTTC. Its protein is CASSVPGTANNEQFF.

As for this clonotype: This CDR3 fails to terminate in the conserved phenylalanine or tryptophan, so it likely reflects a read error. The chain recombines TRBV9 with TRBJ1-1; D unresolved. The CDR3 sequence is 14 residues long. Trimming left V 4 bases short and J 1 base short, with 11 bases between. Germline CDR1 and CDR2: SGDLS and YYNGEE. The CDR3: CASSSRYRNTEAFS. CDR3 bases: TGTGCCAGCAGCTCCCGGTACAGGAACACTGAAGCTTTCTCT.

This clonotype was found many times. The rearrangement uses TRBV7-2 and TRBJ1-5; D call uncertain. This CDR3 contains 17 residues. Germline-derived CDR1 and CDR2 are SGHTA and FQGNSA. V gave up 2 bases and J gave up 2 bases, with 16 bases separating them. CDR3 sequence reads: CASSLIAGMKGNQPQHF. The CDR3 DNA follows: TGTGCCAGCAGCTTAATCGCCGGGATGAAAGGCAATCAGCCCCAGCATTTT.

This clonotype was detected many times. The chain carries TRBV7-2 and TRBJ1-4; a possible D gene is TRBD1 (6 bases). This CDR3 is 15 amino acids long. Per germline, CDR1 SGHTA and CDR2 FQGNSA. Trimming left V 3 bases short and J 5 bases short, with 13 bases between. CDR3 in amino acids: CASSFLVDRNEKLFF. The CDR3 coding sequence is TGTGCCAGCAGCTTTCTTGTTGACAGGAATGAAAAACTGTTTTTT.

The CDR3 spells CASSYRDRDFSYEQYF. CDR3 nucleotide sequence: TGTGCCAGCAGTTACCGGGACAGGGATTTTTCCTACGAGCAGTACTTC. The chain joins TRBV6-5 to TRBJ2-7; 9 nucleotides match TRBD1. The CDR3 has 16 amino acids. In germline, CDR1 is MNHEY, CDR2 SVGAGI. Unmatched junction bases numbered 6, after V lost 2 bases and J lost 1 base.

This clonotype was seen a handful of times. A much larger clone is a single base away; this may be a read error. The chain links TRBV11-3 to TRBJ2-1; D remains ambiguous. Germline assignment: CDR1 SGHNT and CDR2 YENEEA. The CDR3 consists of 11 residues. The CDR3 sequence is CASSLGDGQFF. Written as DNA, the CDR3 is TGTGCCAGCAGTTTAGGTGATGGGCAGTTCTTC.

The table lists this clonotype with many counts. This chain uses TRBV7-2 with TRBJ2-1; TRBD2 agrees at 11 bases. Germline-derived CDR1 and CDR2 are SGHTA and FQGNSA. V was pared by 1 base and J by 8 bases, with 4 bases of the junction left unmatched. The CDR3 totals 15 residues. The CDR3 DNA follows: TGTGCCAGCAGCTTAGTGCCTAGCGGGAGGTATGAGCAGTTCTTC. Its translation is CASSLVPSGRYEQFF.

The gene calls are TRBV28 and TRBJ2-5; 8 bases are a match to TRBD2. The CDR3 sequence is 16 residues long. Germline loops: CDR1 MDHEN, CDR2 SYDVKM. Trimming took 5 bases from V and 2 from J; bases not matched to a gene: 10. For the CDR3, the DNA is TGTGCCAGCAGTGTGCCCGCGGGGGGTATGCAAGAGACCCAGTACTTC. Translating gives CASSVPAGGMQETQYF.

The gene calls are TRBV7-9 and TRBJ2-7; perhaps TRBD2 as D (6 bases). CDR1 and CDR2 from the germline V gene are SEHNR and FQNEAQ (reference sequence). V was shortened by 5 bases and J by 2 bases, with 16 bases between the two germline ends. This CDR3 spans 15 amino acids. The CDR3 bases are TGTGCCAGCAGCGAAAACGGGACGGGGGCCTACGAGCAGTACTTC. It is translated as CASSENGTGAYEQYF. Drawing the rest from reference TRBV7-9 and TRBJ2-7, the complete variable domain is DTGVSQNPRHKITKRGQNVTFRCDPISEHNRLYWYRQTLGQGPEFLTYFQNEAQLEKSRLLSDRFSAERPKGSFSTLEIQRTEQGDSAMYLCASSENGTGAYEQYFGPGTRLTVT.

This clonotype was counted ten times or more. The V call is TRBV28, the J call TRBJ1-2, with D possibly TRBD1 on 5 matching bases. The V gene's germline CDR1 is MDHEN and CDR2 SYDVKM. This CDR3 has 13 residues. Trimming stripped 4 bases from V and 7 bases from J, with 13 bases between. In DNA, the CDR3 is TGTGCCAGCAGTTCCCTCGGGGGGTTTGGCTACACCTTC. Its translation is CASSSLGGFGYTF.

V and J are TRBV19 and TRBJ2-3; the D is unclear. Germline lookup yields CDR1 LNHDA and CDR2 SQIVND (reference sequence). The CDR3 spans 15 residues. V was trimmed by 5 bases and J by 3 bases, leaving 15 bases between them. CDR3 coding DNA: TGTGCCAGTAGTCCTTCCCGGATGGGGACAGATACGCAGTATTTT. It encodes CASSPSRMGTDTQYF. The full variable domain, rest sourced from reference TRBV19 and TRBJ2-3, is DGGITQSPKYLFRKEGQNVTLSCEQNLNHDAMYWYRQDPGQGLRLIYYSQIVNDFQKGDIAEGYSVSREKKESFPLTVTSAQKNPTAFYLCASSPSRMGTDTQYFGPGTRLTVL.

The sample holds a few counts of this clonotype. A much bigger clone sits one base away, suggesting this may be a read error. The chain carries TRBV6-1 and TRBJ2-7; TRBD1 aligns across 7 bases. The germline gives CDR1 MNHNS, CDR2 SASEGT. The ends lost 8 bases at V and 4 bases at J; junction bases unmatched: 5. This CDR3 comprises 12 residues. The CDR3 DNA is TGTGCCAGCGGCCTGGACAGGTACGAGCAGTACTTC. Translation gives CASGLDRYEQYF.

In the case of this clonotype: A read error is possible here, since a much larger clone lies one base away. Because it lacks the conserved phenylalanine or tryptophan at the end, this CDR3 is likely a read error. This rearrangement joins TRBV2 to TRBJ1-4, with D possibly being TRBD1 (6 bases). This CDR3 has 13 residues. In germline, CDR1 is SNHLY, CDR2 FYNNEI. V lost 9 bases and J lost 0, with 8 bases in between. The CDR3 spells CARGGTTNEKLFL. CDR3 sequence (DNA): TGTGCCAGAGGGGGTACAACTAATGAAAAACTGTTTCTT.

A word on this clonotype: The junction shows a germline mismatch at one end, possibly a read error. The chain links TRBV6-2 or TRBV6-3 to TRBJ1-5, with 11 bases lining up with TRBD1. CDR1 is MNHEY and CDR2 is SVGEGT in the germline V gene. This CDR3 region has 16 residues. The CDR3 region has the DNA TGTGCCAGCAGTGGTTCAGGGACAGGGGGTTTACAGCCCAAGCATTTT. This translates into CASSGSGTGGLQPKHF.

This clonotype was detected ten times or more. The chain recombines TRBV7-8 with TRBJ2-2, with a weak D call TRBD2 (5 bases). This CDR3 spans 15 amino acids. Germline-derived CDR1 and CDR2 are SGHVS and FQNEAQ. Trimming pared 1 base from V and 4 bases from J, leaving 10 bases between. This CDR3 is CASSLERGFTGELFF. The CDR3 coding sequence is TGTGCCAGCAGCTTAGAGCGAGGGTTCACCGGGGAGCTGTTTTTT.

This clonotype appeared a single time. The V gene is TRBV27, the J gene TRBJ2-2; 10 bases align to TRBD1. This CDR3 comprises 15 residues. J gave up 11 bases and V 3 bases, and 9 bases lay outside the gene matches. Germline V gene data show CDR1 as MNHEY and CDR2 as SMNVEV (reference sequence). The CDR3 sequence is CASSLRDRGAPELFF. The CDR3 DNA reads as TGTGCCAGCAGTTTGCGGGACAGGGGCGCCCCTGAGCTGTTTTTT.